This TCR beta chain comes out of a study of T-cell reconstitution after alpha-beta-depleted transplantation in children. Regarding the study as a whole: Alpha-beta T cells about two months after transplant reportedly derived from several hundred expanded graft clones. At the one-year point after transplant, T-cell counts and TCRbeta diversity were found to come mostly from T cells that had been newly produced.

In its sample, this clonotype was seen a few times. The antigen is undetermined. After removal of 5 bases from V and 0 bases from J, the junction contained 6 bases not matched to a gene. From germline, CDR1 is DFQATT and CDR2 SNEGSKA (reference sequence). The CDR3 loop spans 15 amino acids. Preparation of the TCRbeta library was carried out with unique molecular identifiers. Each CDR3 protein is one row after TCRdb ran MiXCR on the PCR reads. Of around 580,000 distinct CDR3 sequences detected, more than 20% appear once; the ten largest clones hold roughly 14%. The source is a boy younger than two who had a stem cell transplant for acute myeloid leukemia, so the T cells may come from the graft donor. The material was PBMCs, mostly from graft donor cells, obtained 360 days after TCRalphabeta/CD19-depleted stem cell transplant. The chain uses TRBV20-1 and TRBJ2-3, with 9 bases that match TRBD2. CDR3 protein: CSACSGGPSTDTQYF. As DNA, the CDR3 is TGCAGTGCTTGTAGCGGGGGCCCTAGCACAGATACGCAGTATTTT.